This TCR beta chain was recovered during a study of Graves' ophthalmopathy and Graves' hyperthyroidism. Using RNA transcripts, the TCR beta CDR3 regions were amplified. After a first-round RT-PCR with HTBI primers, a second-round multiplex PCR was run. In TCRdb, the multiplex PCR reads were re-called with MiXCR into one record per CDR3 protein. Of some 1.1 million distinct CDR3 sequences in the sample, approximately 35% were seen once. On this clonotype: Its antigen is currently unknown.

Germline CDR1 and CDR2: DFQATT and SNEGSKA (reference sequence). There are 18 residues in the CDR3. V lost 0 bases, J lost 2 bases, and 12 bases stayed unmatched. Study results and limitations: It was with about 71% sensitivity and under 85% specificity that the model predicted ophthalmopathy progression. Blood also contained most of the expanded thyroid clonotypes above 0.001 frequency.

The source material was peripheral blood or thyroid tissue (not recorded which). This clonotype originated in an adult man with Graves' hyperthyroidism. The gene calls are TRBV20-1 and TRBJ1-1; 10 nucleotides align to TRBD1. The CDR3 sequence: CSARDVGTGDRPNTEAFF. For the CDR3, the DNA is TGCAGTGCTAGAGATGTCGGGACAGGGGATCGACCAAACACTGAAGCTTTCTTT.